This T cell receptor (beta chain) emerged from a study of OX40 agonist ivuxolimab in advanced cancers. Study-level background: Three patients got partial responses; one had hepatocellular carcinoma and two had cutaneous melanoma. Study-level points and caveats: Relative to CD4+ cells, CD8+ T cells on average had more expanded clones.

Looked up from germline, CDR1 is MDHEN and CDR2 is SYDVKM. CDR3 length equals 16 residues. The V and J ends lost 1 base and 11 bases respectively, with 20 bases between them. Details on this clone: Its target is not known.

Patients were ineligible given autoimmune disease history or systemic immunosuppression. Generated by immunoSEQ multiplex PCR, the TCRdb table keeps only in-frame clones and is missing some. The sample lists under 60,000 clones, about 84% seen once, with over 3.5% in the top ten. This specimen was CD4+ or CD8+ T cells sorted from blood, taken in a trial of the OX40 agonist ivuxolimab. The receptor comes from an adult with an advanced solid tumor such as melanoma, head and neck, liver or kidney cancer. The rearrangement joins TRBV28 to TRBJ1-4; no definite D call. The CDR3 region has the DNA TGTGCCAGCAGTTTATCCTTATTTGATCGACGGCCCAAACTGTTTTTT. It encodes CASSLSLFDRRPKLFF.